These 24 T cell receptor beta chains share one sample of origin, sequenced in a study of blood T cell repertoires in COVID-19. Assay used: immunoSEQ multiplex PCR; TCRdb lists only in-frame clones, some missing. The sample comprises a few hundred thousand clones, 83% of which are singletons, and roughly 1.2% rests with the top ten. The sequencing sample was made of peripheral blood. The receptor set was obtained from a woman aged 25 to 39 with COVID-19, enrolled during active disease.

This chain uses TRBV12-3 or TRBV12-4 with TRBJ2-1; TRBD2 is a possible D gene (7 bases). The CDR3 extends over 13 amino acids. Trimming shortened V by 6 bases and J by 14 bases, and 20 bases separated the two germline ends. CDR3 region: CASRERGGGRKFF. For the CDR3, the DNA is TGTGCCAGCAGAGAAAGGGGGGGTGGTAGAAAGTTCTTC.

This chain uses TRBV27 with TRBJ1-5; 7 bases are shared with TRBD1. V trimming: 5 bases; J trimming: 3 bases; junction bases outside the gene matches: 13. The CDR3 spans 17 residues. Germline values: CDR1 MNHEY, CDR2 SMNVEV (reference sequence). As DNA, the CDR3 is TGTGCCAGCAGTCCATCCCTTAGGGGGCAGTCCAATCAGCCCCAGCATTTT. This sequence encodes CASSPSLRGQSNQPQHF.

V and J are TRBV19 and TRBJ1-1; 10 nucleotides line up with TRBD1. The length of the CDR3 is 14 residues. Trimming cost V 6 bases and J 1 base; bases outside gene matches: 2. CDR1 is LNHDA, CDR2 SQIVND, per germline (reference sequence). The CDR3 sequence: CASRTGGWNTEAFF. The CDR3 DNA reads TGTGCCAGTAGGACAGGGGGCTGGAACACTGAAGCTTTCTTT.

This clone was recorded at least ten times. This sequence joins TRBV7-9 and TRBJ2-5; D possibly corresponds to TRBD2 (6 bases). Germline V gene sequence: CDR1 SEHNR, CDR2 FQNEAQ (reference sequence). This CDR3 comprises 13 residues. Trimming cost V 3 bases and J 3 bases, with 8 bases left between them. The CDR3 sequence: CASSFSGEETQYF. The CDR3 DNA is TGTGCCAGCAGCTTTAGCGGTGAAGAGACCCAGTACTTC.

CDR3 DNA sequence: TGTGCCAGTAGTATGGACAGGGGGAGAGATGAAGCTTTCTTT. Translating gives CASSMDRGRDEAFF. The chain recombines TRBV19 with TRBJ1-1; 10 bases are shared with TRBD1. The CDR3 covers 14 residues. Trimming cost V 3 bases and J 7 bases; bases outside gene matches: 5. Germline CDR1 reads LNHDA; CDR2 reads SQIVND (reference sequence).

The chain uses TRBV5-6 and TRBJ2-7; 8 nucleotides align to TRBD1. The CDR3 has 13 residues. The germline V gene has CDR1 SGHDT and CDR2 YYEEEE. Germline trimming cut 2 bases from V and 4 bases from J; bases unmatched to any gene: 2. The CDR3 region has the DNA TGTGCCAGCAGCTTTGACAGGGGTTACGAGCAGTACTTC. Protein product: CASSFDRGYEQYF.

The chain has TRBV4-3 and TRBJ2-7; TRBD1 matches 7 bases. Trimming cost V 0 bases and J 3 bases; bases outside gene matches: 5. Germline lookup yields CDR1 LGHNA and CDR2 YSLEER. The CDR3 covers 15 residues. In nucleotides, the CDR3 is TGCGCCAGCAGCCAAGATACCGGACAGGTCTACGAGCAGTACTTC. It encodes CASSQDTGQVYEQYF.

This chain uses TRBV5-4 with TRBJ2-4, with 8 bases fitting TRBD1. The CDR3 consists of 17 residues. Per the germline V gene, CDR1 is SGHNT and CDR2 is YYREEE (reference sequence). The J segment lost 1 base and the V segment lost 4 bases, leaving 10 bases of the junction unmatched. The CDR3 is CASSDYKDRVAKNIQYF. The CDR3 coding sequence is TGTGCCAGCAGCGATTACAAGGACAGGGTGGCCAAAAACATTCAGTACTTC.

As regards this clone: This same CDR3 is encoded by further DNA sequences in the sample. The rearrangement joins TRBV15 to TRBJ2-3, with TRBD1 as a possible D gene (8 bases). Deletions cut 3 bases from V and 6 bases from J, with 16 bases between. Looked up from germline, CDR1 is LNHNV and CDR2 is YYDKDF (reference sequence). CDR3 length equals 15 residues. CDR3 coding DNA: TGTGCCACCAGCAGGGGGGGGACAGGAGGGGATACGCAGTATTTT. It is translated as CATSRGGTGGDTQYF.

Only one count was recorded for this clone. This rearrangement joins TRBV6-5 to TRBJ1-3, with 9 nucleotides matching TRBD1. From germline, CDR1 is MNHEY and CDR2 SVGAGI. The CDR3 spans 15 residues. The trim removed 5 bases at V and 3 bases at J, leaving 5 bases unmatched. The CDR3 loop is CASSRDRAIGNTIYF. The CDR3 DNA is TGTGCCAGCAGTCGGGACAGGGCTATTGGAAACACCATATATTTT.

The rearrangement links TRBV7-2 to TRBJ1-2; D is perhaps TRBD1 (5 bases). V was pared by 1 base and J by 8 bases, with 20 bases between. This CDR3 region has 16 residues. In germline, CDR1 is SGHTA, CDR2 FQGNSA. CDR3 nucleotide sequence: TGTGCCAGCAGCTTAGGACAGAAAGTACCGGGTCGGGGCTACACCTTC. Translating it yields CASSLGQKVPGRGYTF.

The CDR3 sequence: CASSQDAPKLAVNTGELFF. CDR3 coding DNA: TGCGCCAGCAGCCAAGATGCCCCGAAGCTAGCTGTGAACACCGGGGAGCTGTTTTTT. The genes are TRBV4-3 and TRBJ2-2, with a tentative D call TRBD2 (5 bases). The ends were cut back, 0 bases at V and 1 base at J, with 18 bases in the middle. CDR1 is LGHNA, CDR2 YSLEER, per germline. This CDR3 is 19 amino acids long.

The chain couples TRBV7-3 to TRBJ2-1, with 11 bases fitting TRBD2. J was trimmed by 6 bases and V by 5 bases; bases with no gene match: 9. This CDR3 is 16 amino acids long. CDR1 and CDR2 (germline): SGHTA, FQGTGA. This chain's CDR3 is CASSATTSGNPNEQFF. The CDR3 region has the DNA TGTGCCAGCAGCGCCACGACTAGCGGGAACCCCAATGAGCAGTTCTTC. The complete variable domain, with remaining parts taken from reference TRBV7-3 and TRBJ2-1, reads GAGVSQTPSNKVTEKGKYVELRCDPISGHTALYWYRQSLGQGPEFLIYFQGTGAADDSGLPNDRFFAVRPEGSVSTLKIQRTERGDSAVYLCASSATTSGNPNEQFFGPGTRLTVL.

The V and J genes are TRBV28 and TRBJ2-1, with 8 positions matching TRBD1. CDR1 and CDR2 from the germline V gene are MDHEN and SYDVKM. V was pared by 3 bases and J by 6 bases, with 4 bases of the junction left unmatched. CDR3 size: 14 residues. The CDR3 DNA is TGTGCCAGCAGTTTGCCAGGGGGCGGCAATGAGCAGTTCTTC. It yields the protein CASSLPGGGNEQFF.

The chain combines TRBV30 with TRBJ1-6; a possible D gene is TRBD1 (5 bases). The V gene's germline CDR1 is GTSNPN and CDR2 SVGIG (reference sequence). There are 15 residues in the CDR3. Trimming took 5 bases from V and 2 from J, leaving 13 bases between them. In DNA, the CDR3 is TGTGCCTGGGCACTCAAAGGGGCCTATAATTCACCCCTCCACTTT. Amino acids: CAWALKGAYNSPLHF.

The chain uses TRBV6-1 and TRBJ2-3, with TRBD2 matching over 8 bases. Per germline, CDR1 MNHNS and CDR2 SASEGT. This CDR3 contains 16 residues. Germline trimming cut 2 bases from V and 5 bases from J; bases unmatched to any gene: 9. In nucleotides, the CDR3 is TGTGCCAGCAGTGAACTTGAAGCGGGGGAAAAAGATACGCAGTATTTT. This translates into CASSELEAGEKDTQYF.

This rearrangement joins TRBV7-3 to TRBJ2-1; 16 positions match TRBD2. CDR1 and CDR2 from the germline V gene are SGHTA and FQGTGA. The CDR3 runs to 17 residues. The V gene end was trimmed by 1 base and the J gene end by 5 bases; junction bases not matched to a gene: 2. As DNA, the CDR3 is TGTGCCAGCAGCTTAAGGGGACTAGCGGGAGGGGACAATGAGCAGTTCTTC. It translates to CASSLRGLAGGDNEQFF.

The CDR3, as DNA: TGTGCCAGCAGGCGGAGCACAGATACGCAGTATTTT. Protein sequence: CASRRSTDTQYF. The chain employs TRBV27 and TRBJ2-3; no clear D. CDR1 MNHEY and CDR2 SMNVEV come from the germline V gene (reference sequence). The CDR3 extends over 12 amino acids. The V end was cut by 6 bases, the J end by 0 bases, with 4 bases between.

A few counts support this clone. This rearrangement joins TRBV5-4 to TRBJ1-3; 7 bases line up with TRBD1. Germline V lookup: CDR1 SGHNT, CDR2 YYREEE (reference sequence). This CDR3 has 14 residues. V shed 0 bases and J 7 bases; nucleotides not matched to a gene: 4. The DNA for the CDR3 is TGTGCCAGCAGCTTGGGGCCACAGGGGAACACCATATATTTT. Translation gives CASSLGPQGNTIYF. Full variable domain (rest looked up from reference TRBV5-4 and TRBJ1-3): ETGVTQSPTHLIKTRGQQVTLRCSSQSGHNTVSWYQQALGQGPQFIFQYYREEENGRGNFPPRFSGLQFPNYSSELNVNALELDDSALYLCASSLGPQGNTIYFGEGSWLTVV.

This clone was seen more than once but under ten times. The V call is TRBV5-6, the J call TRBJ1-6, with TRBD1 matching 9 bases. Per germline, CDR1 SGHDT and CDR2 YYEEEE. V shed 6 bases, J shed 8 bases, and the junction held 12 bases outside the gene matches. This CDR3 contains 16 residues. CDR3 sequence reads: CASTRQGDTIYSPLHF. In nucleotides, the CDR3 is TGTGCCAGCACCCGACAGGGGGATACTATTTATTCACCCCTCCACTTT.

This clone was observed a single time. This chain's CDR3 is CSVVPTSSEQFF. In DNA form, the CDR3 reads TGCAGCGTCGTACCCACTAGCAGTGAGCAGTTCTTC. J is TRBJ2-1 and V is TRBV29-1; tentative D call: TRBD2 (6 bases). The CDR3 spans 12 residues. CDR1 SQVTM and CDR2 ANQGSEA come from the germline V gene. The V end lost 6 bases, the J end lost 9 bases, and 15 bases lay between the germline ends.

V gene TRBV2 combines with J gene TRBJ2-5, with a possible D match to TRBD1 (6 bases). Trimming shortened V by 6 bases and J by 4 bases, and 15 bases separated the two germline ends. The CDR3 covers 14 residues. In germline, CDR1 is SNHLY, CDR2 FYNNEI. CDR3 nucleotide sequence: TGTGCCAGCAGGTCAACAGGGCTGCCAGAGACCCAGTACTTC. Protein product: CASRSTGLPETQYF.

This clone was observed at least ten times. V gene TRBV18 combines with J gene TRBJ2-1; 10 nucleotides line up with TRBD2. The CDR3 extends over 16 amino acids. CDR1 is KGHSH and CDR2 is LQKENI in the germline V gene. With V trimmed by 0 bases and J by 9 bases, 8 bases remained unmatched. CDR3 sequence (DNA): TGTGCCAGCTCACCACCGTCTAGCGGGAGAATCGGTGAGCAGTTCTTC. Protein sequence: CASSPPSSGRIGEQFF.

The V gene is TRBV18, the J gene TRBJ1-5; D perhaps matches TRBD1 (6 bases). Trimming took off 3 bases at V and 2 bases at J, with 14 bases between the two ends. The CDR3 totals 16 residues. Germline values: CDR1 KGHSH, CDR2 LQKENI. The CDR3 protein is CASSPIQGGGNQPQHF. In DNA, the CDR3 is TGTGCCAGCTCACCGATACAGGGCGGAGGCAATCAGCCCCAGCATTTT.